Below, 28 T cell receptor beta chains from the same sample are listed, as sequenced in a study of blood T cell repertoires in COVID-19. The protocol was immunoSEQ multiplex PCR, while the TCRdb copy is restricted to in-frame clones and leaves out a portion. The sample has some 100,000 clones; roughly 81% are singletons. The specimen was peripheral blood. The source of these receptors is a human donor in a cohort sampled during active COVID-19.

The rearrangement uses TRBV28 and TRBJ1-5; D may be TRBD1 (5 bases). The ends were cut back, 6 bases at V and 10 bases at J, with 22 bases in the middle. Germline V gene sequence: CDR1 MDHEN, CDR2 SYDVKM. There are 15 residues in the CDR3. The CDR3 DNA reads TGTGCCAGCAGCCCATTTGAGCGGGGGTTTTATCCCCAGCATTTT. Translating it yields CASSPFERGFYPQHF.

The CDR3 spells CASSLGGLPNYGYTF. The CDR3, as DNA: TGTGCCAGCAGCTTAGGCGGACTCCCTAACTATGGCTACACCTTC. The chain has TRBV7-9 and TRBJ1-2; no clear D gene. Germline V lookup: CDR1 SEHNR, CDR2 FQNEAQ (reference sequence). V was pared by 1 base and J by 0 bases, with 9 bases between. The CDR3 is 15 residues long.

J is TRBJ2-3 and V is TRBV11-2, with TRBD2 matching 11 bases. The junction had 7 bases not matched to a gene; V was cut back by 4 bases and J by 4 bases. The CDR3 covers 16 residues. Germline lookup yields CDR1 SGHAT and CDR2 FQNNGV. The CDR3 bases are TGTGCCAGCAGCTCCTTTAGCGGGAGGGCTCCAGATACGCAGTATTTT. Its protein is CASSSFSGRAPDTQYF.

The chain joins TRBV6-5 to TRBJ2-7, with D tentatively TRBD1 (6 bases). Trimming stripped 5 bases from V and 2 bases from J, with 13 bases between. This CDR3 is 14 amino acids long. CDR1 is MNHEY, CDR2 SVGAGI, per germline. Written as DNA, the CDR3 is TGTGCCAGCAGTACTCAGGGGCCCACCTACGAGCAGTACTTC. Amino acids: CASSTQGPTYEQYF.

The V gene is TRBV5-1, the J gene TRBJ1-2; D uncertain. Germline lookup yields CDR1 SGHRS and CDR2 YFSETQ. V lost 1 base to trimming and J lost 5 bases, with 9 bases between them. This CDR3 region has 13 residues. The CDR3 region has the DNA TGCGCCAGCAGCTTGAGGGAGCCGTATGGCTACACCTTC. Translated, it gives CASSLREPYGYTF.

The chain recombines TRBV28 with TRBJ2-1; a possible D gene is TRBD2 (5 bases). V shed 4 bases and J shed 0 bases, with 16 bases lying between them. CDR1 MDHEN and CDR2 SYDVKM come from the germline V gene. The CDR3 has 17 amino acids. The CDR3 DNA sequence: TGTGCCAGCAGTTCCCTTGAGGGTACTAGCTCCTACAATGAGCAGTTCTTC. Its translation: CASSSLEGTSSYNEQFF.

There are a few counts of this clone. This chain joins TRBV5-5 and TRBJ2-1; TRBD1 aligns across 8 bases. The V and J ends lost 0 bases and 6 bases, in that order; junction bases with no gene match: 8. Germline V lookup: CDR1 SGHKS, CDR2 YYEKEE (reference sequence). The CDR3 contains 16 residues. The CDR3 DNA follows: TGTGCCAGCAGCTTGGGCAACCGGGACAGGATCAATGAGCAGTTCTTC. It translates to CASSLGNRDRINEQFF.

The rearrangement joins TRBV27 to TRBJ2-2, with no clear D. This CDR3 is built from 13 residues. The V gene lost 8 bases and the J gene lost 7 bases, with 14 bases spanning the gap. CDR1 is MNHEY and CDR2 is SMNVEV in the germline V gene (reference sequence). CDR3 coding DNA: TGTGCCAGCCGTGGCAGGCTCGTCGGGGAGCTGTTTTTT. It encodes CASRGRLVGELFF.

The chain links TRBV7-2 to TRBJ2-3; 12 bases are a match to TRBD2. CDR1 and CDR2 (germline): SGHTA, FQGNSA. The ends lost 3 bases at V and 4 bases at J; junction bases unmatched: 11. The CDR3 has 18 residues. The CDR3 region is CASSFPLAGGQPADTQYF. CDR3 DNA: TGTGCCAGCAGCTTCCCACTAGCGGGGGGCCAACCGGCAGATACGCAGTATTTT.

The table lists this clone with a few counts. The chain couples TRBV14 to TRBJ2-7; 7 positions match TRBD1. The CDR3 has 12 amino acids. Germline CDR1 and CDR2: SGHDN and FVKESK. CDR3 coding DNA: TGTGCCAGCAGCCAAGTGTGGGGACAGCAATCGGTC. It codes for CASSQVWGQQSV.

This clone came up a few times. V is TRBV9 and J is TRBJ1-4, with TRBD1 matching over 9 bases. In germline, CDR1 is SGDLS, CDR2 YYNGEE. After removal of 3 bases from V and 5 bases from J, the junction contained 5 bases not matched to a gene. CDR3 length: 15 residues. In DNA form, the CDR3 reads TGTGCCAGCAGCGCAGGGACAGGGTCGAATGAAAAACTGTTTTTT. Amino acid sequence: CASSAGTGSNEKLFF.

The chain combines TRBV21-1 with TRBJ2-2; TRBD1 is the table's D call and was not checked against the DNA. TRBV21-1 is described as a pseudogene. This CDR3 spans 17 amino acids. The CDR3 region is CASSKEGQATNTGELFF. The CDR3 DNA is TGTGCCAGCAGCAAAGAGGGACAGGCGACGAACACCGGGGAGCTGTTTTTT.

This chain links TRBV3-1 (or the pseudogene TRBV3-2) with TRBJ2-7; weak D call: TRBD2 (6 bases). Germline V gene lookup returns CDR1 LGHDT and CDR2 YNNKEL (reference sequence). The CDR3 contains 15 residues. V lost 4 bases and J 1 base, leaving 14 bases between the germline ends. The CDR3 nucleotides are TGTGCCAGCAGCCGACCCGGGACTGGATCCTACGAGCAGTACTTC. It encodes CASSRPGTGSYEQYF.

The chain links TRBV10-1 to TRBJ1-5, with 9 positions matching TRBD1. The CDR3 covers 16 residues. The germline V gene has CDR1 WNHNN and CDR2 SYGVQD (reference sequence). J lost 4 bases, V lost 6 bases, and 10 bases had no gene match. The CDR3 nucleotides read TGCGCCAGCAGGGATCCAACCGGGACAGGGAATCAGCCCCAGCATTTT. It translates to CASRDPTGTGNQPQHF.

This clone was detected only a few times. V is TRBV7-2 and J is TRBJ2-3, with D hard to call. CDR3 length: 15 amino acids. Trimming took 2 bases from V and 6 from J, leaving 15 bases between them. Germline CDR1 and CDR2: SGHTA and FQGNSA. In nucleotides, the CDR3 is TGTGCCAGCAGCTTACTACTCGTTAATCGGGATACGCAGTATTTT. Its protein is CASSLLLVNRDTQYF.

CDR3 loop: CASSQEGGRGDSPLHF. The CDR3 bases are TGTGCCAGCAGCCAAGAAGGCGGCAGGGGCGATTCACCCCTCCACTTT. The chain combines TRBV3-1 (or the pseudogene TRBV3-2) with TRBJ1-6; perhaps TRBD1 as D (6 bases). V was trimmed by 0 bases and J by 8 bases, leaving 14 bases between them. This CDR3 has 16 residues. Germline CDR1 LGHDT, CDR2 YNNKEL (reference sequence).

This chain links TRBV30 with TRBJ2-1; possibly TRBD1 for D (5 bases). Trimming pared 5 bases from V and 10 bases from J, leaving 9 bases between. Germline V gene sequence: CDR1 GTSNPN, CDR2 SVGIG (reference sequence). The CDR3 covers 10 residues. The CDR3 here is CAWGAWEQFF. CDR3 sequence (DNA): TGTGCCTGGGGGGCTTGGGAGCAGTTCTTC.

This clone was observed a few times. The chain employs TRBV7-3 and TRBJ2-7; 7 bases match TRBD2. The trim removed 5 bases at V and 6 bases at J, leaving 13 bases unmatched. Germline values: CDR1 SGHTA, CDR2 FQGTGA. This CDR3 is 15 amino acids long. The chain's CDR3 is CASSPVGGAGSEQYF. The CDR3 DNA sequence: TGTGCCAGCAGCCCCGTCGGCGGAGCGGGATCCGAGCAGTACTTC.

V gene TRBV6-5 combines with J gene TRBJ1-2; 8 bases fit TRBD1. The V and J ends lost 7 bases and 3 bases, in that order; junction bases with no gene match: 7. Germline V CDR1 and CDR2: MNHEY, SVGAGI. The CDR3 consists of 14 residues. CDR3 amino acids: CASKLDRADYGYTF. In DNA, the CDR3 is TGTGCCAGCAAATTGGACAGGGCTGACTATGGCTACACCTTC.

The chain employs TRBV27 and TRBJ2-2; TRBD2 agrees at 7 bases. Germline V lookup: CDR1 MNHEY, CDR2 SMNVEV (reference sequence). This CDR3 has 14 residues. With 2 bases clipped from V and 6 bases from J, the junction kept 3 bases outside the gene matches. The CDR3 here is CASSLDRGAGELFF. The CDR3 region has the DNA TGTGCCAGCAGTTTAGACCGGGGGGCCGGGGAGCTGTTTTTT.

This clone was found once. The CDR3 DNA sequence: TGTGCCAGCACCCGGGACAGAACCTTCGCCGAGCAGTACTTC. This gives the protein CASTRDRTFAEQYF. V and J are TRBV28 and TRBJ2-7, with TRBD1 matching 7 bases. The CDR3 spans 14 residues. V lost 7 bases, J lost 6 bases, and 12 bases stayed unmatched. Germline assignment: CDR1 MDHEN and CDR2 SYDVKM.

CDR3 sequence: CASRRQGQNEKLFF. In DNA, the CDR3 is TGTGCCAGTCGTCGACAGGGGCAAAATGAAAAACTGTTTTTT. The chain combines TRBV19 with TRBJ1-4, with 8 bases that match TRBD1. The CDR3 spans 14 residues. Germline-derived CDR1 and CDR2 are LNHDA and SQIVND (reference sequence). V shed 8 bases and J 5 bases; nucleotides not matched to a gene: 7.

This chain connects TRBV2 to TRBJ1-3; no firm D call. V was trimmed by 6 bases and J by 0 bases, leaving 9 bases between them. The CDR3 runs to 14 residues. In germline, CDR1 is SNHLY, CDR2 FYNNEI. The CDR3 nucleotides are TGTGCCAGCAGGAGGGCGCTCTCTGGAAACACCATATATTTT. Translating it yields CASRRALSGNTIYF.

The V and J genes are TRBV27 and TRBJ1-5; D gene uncertain. V gave up 5 bases and J gave up 0 bases, with 11 bases separating them. The V gene's germline CDR1 is MNHEY and CDR2 SMNVEV (reference sequence). This CDR3 is built from 15 residues. CDR3 nucleotide sequence: TGTGCCAGCAGTCCCCTAGCTAATAGCAATCAGCCCCAGCATTTT. As protein: CASSPLANSNQPQHF.

The J gene is TRBJ2-5, the V gene TRBV5-4; D perhaps matches TRBD2 (7 bases). The CDR3 sequence is 16 residues long. Germline V gives CDR1 SGHNT, CDR2 YYREEE (reference sequence). V was trimmed by 2 bases and J by 4 bases, leaving 18 bases between them. CDR3 nucleotides: TGTGCCAGCAGCTTAGGGTCTGGGGGGGCGCGAGAGACCCAGTACTTC. Translation gives CASSLGSGGARETQYF.

This clone was observed a few times. This sequence joins TRBV12-5 and TRBJ1-1, with 10 bases matching TRBD1. The CDR3 loop spans 16 amino acids. Germline CDR1 LGHNT, CDR2 FRNRAP. Unmatched junction bases numbered 4, after V lost 2 bases and J lost 1 base. CDR3 in DNA: TGTGCTAGTGGTTTGTCGGGACAGGGGACGAACACTGAAGCTTTCTTT. Protein product: CASGLSGQGTNTEAFF.

CDR3: CAWTGQSTDTQYF. The CDR3 bases are TGTGCCTGGACGGGACAAAGCACAGATACGCAGTATTTT. This chain links TRBV30 with TRBJ2-3, with D tentatively TRBD1 (6 bases). The CDR3 runs 13 residues. Per germline, CDR1 GTSNPN and CDR2 SVGIG (reference sequence). Trimming took 4 bases from V and 0 from J, leaving 8 bases between them.

This clone was seen a few times. The rearrangement uses TRBV29-1 and TRBJ2-7, with D unresolved. The V end was cut by 4 bases, the J end by 7 bases, with 8 bases between. The CDR3 loop spans 10 amino acids. Germline CDR1 is SQVTM and CDR2 is ANQGSEA. CDR3 loop: CSVGTREQYF. The CDR3 DNA is TGCAGCGTTGGAACGCGGGAGCAGTACTTC.